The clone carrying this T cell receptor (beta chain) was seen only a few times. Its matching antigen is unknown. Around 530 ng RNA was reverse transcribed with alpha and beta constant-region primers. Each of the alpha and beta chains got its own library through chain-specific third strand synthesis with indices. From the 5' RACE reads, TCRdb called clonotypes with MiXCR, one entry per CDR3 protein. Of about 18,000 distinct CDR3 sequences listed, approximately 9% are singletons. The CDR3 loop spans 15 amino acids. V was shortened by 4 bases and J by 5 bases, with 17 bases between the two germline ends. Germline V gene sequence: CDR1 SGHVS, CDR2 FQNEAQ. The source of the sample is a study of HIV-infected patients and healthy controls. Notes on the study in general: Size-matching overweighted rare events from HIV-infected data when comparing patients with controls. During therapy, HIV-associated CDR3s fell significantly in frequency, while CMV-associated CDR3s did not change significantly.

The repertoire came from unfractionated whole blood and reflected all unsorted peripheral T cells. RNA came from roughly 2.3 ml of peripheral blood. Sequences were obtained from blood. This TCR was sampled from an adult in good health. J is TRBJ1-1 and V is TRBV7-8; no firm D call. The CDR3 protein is CASSSLEGELTEAFF. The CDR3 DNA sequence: TGTGCCAGCAGCTCCCTAGAAGGTGAGCTGACTGAAGCTTTCTTT.